Listed below are T cell receptor beta chains from one sample, sequenced in a study of T cell responses to AZD1222 COVID-19 vaccine. Profiled with immunoSEQ multiplex PCR; TCRdb holds only in-frame clones, not every one. In the table there are some 130,000 clones, 80% to 90% of which are singletons. This sample comprised peripheral blood, obtained on day 0 of AZD1222 vaccination. The receptors shown here come from an adult in good health. Both conserved end residues are part of each CDR3. A D gene is named only where the DNA matches it firmly. A clone size is listed for some rows: how often the clone was seen (once, few, many), or a class if it is expanded.

d_call	clone_size	v_call	j_call	cdr3_nt	cdr3_aa
TRBD1	once	TRBV15	TRBJ1-2	TGTGCCACCAGCAGAGATTACTCGGACAGGAATGGCTACACCTTC	CATSRDYSDRNGYTF
.	.	TRBV9	TRBJ1-2	TGTGCCAGCAGCGTATGGCAGGGGCAAGGCTACACCTTC	CASSVWQGQGYTF
.	.	TRBV10-2	TRBJ1-2	TGCGCCAGCAGCGACCCGGGACGGGGAGGAGATGGCTACACCTTC	CASSDPGRGGDGYTF
TRBD1	.	TRBV11-3	TRBJ1-1	TGTGCCAGCAGCCTCGACAGGGGAGACACTGAAGCTTTCTTT	CASSLDRGDTEAFF
TRBD1	.	TRBV5-5	TRBJ2-3	TGTGCCAGCAGCTCCCAGGGGGCAGGGTTTACAGATACGCAGTATTTT	CASSSQGAGFTDTQYF
TRBD1	.	TRBV14	TRBJ1-1	TGTGCCAGCAGCCAGGCGGACAGGGGAATCACTGAAGCTTTCTTT	CASSQADRGITEAFF
.	.	TRBV3-1/TRBV3-2	TRBJ2-5	TGTGCCACCTCCTGCCCCGGGGAGCCCGGGCAAGAGACCCAGTACTTC	CATSCPGEPGQETQYF
TRBD2	.	TRBV7-3	TRBJ2-3	TGTGCCAGCAGTTATAGCGGGGGGGCCCCAGATACGCAGTATTTT	CASSYSGGAPDTQYF
.	.	TRBV6-5	TRBJ2-7	TGTGCCAGCAGTTACGACGGGGGCCCCTACGAGCAGTACTTC	CASSYDGGPYEQYF
.	.	TRBV6-5	TRBJ1-5	TGTGCCAGCAGTTACACCTGGGCCCTGGGTCAGCCCCAGCATTTT	CASSYTWALGQPQHF
TRBD1	.	TRBV6-5	TRBJ2-3	TGTGCCAGCAGTTTTTCACAGGGGTCCAGCACAGATACGCAGTATTTT	CASSFSQGSSTDTQYF
TRBD1	.	TRBV27	TRBJ1-1	TGTGCCAGCAGTTTAAGACAGGGGTCCACTGAAGCTTTCTTT	CASSLRQGSTEAFF
.	.	TRBV11-2	TRBJ2-2	TGTGCCAGCAGCTTAAGCCCCAGGGCAGGGTGGACCGGGGAGCTGTTTTTT	CASSLSPRAGWTGELFF
.	.	TRBV6-5	TRBJ1-5	TGTGCCAGCAGTTACCTGGGCAATCAGCCCCAGCATTTT	CASSYLGNQPQHF
.	.	TRBV9	TRBJ1-4	TGTGCCAGCAGCGTAGCTTCAGGGATGGGTGAAAAACTGTTTTTT	CASSVASGMGEKLFF
.	.	TRBV19	TRBJ2-1	TGTGCCAGTAGTTTCGGTTACAATGAGCAGTTCTTC	CASSFGYNEQFF
TRBD1	.	TRBV27	TRBJ2-2	TGTGCCAGCAGGACAGGGGGCCACGGGGAGCTGTTTTTT	CASRTGGHGELFF
.	.	TRBV3-1/TRBV3-2	TRBJ2-5	TGTGCCAGCAGCCTAACCACGCTCCAAGAGACCCAGTACTTC	CASSLTTLQETQYF
.	.	TRBV2	TRBJ1-1	TGTGCCAGCAGTGAAGGAGGGGTGGGCACTGAAGCTTTCTTT	CASSEGGVGTEAFF
.	.	TRBV12-3/TRBV12-4	TRBJ2-7	TGTGCCAGCAGTTTGGAACTAACCTACGAGCAGTACTTC	CASSLELTYEQYF
.	.	TRBV5-1	TRBJ1-5	TGCGCCAGCAGTTCATCGGGCGGCAGCAATCAGCCCCAGCATTTT	CASSSSGGSNQPQHF
.	few	TRBV3-1/TRBV3-2	TRBJ1-1	TGTGCCAGCAGCCCATCCGGGGGGATTAGAGGAACTACTGAAGCTTTCTTT	CASSPSGGIRGTTEAFF
.	.	TRBV7-2	TRBJ2-1	TGTGCCAGCAGCTTCTCCCCGAGGGGGGTGCAGGGTGAGCAGTTCTTC	CASSFSPRGVQGEQFF
TRBD1	.	TRBV30	TRBJ2-3	TGTGCCTGGAGTGGACAGGGAAGCCGCGCCGATACGCAGTATTTT	CAWSGQGSRADTQYF
.	.	TRBV19	TRBJ1-5	TGTGCCAGTACCACACAGGAGTCCTATAGCAATCAGCCCCAGCATTTT	CASTTQESYSNQPQHF
.	.	TRBV5-4	TRBJ1-3	TGTGCCAGCAGCTTGTGGAGGGGCAACACCATATATTTT	CASSLWRGNTIYF
.	.	TRBV9	TRBJ2-5	TGTGCCAGCAGCGTAGGGGGTGATAAGGAGACCCAGTACTTC	CASSVGGDKETQYF
TRBD1	.	TRBV2	TRBJ2-3	TGTGCCAGCAGAGACAGGGGATTCACAGATACGCAGTATTTT	CASRDRGFTDTQYF
TRBD2	.	TRBV10-1	TRBJ2-7	TGCGCCAGCCAAGGCGGGGGTAGCGAGCAGTACTTC	CASQGGGSEQYF
TRBD1	.	TRBV11-2	TRBJ1-6	TGTGCCAGCAGCCGACCCGACGGGACAGGGGATTCACCCCTCCACTTT	CASSRPDGTGDSPLHF
.	.	TRBV7-2	TRBJ1-4	TGTGCCAGCAGCTACACCCCAGGAAATGAAAAACTGTTTTTT	CASSYTPGNEKLFF
TRBD1	once	TRBV19	TRBJ1-2	TGTGCCAGTAGTGGACAGGACGGCGAGGGCTACACCTTC	CASSGQDGEGYTF
.	.	TRBV2	TRBJ1-6	TGTGCCAGCAAGATCGGGGGGGATAATTCACCCCTCCACTTT	CASKIGGDNSPLHF
.	.	TRBV12-3/TRBV12-4	TRBJ2-7	TGTGCCAGCAGCGAGATCTCCTACGAGCAGTACTTC	CASSEISYEQYF
TRBD1	.	TRBV19	TRBJ2-1	TGTGCCAGTAGTATAGATTTTTTTGGGGACAGCCCATTCAATGAGCAGTTCTTC	CASSIDFFGDSPFNEQFF
TRBD1	.	TRBV4-3	TRBJ1-5	TGCGCCAGCAGCCAGACCTTAGACAGGGCGAGCAATCAGCCCCAGCATTTT	CASSQTLDRASNQPQHF
.	.	TRBV27	TRBJ1-6	TGTGCCAGCCCTCCCAATTCACCCCTCCACTTT	CASPPNSPLHF
.	once	TRBV18	TRBJ1-2	TGTGCCAGCTCACCGGTGACGGCTAACTATGGCTACACCTTC	CASSPVTANYGYTF
.	.	TRBV28	TRBJ1-3	TGTGCCAGCAGCCTCGTGGCGGGGCCTGGAAACACCATATATTTT	CASSLVAGPGNTIYF
TRBD2	.	TRBV4-1	TRBJ2-1	TGCGCCAGCAGCCAAGAGAATAGCGGGGCAGTTCATGAGCAGTTCTTC	CASSQENSGAVHEQFF
.	.	TRBV7-9	TRBJ1-2	TGTGCCAGCAGCTCGTCCGGGACGGGCCTAGTAGGCTACACCTTC	CASSSSGTGLVGYTF
.	.	TRBV7-2	TRBJ1-1	TGTGCCAGCAGCTTCCTCCTGAACACTGAAGCTTTCTTT	CASSFLLNTEAFF
TRBD1	.	TRBV5-1	TRBJ2-1	TGCGCCAGCAGCTTATTTGGTACGGGACAGGGGTACAATGAGCAGTTCTTC	CASSLFGTGQGYNEQFF
TRBD1	few	TRBV5-4	TRBJ2-3	TGTGCCAGCAGGCCAGGGGGAACAGATACGCAGTATTTT	CASRPGGTDTQYF
TRBD1	.	TRBV3-1/TRBV3-2	TRBJ2-7	TGTGCCAGCAGCCACACCGGGACAGGGCACGAGCAGTACTTC	CASSHTGTGHEQYF
.	once	TRBV7-3	TRBJ1-1	TGTGCCAGCAGCTCCTCAGGGGCAGGGAACACTGAAGCTTTCTTT	CASSSSGAGNTEAFF
.	few	TRBV11-2	TRBJ2-3	TGTGCCACCTATGGGGATACGCAGTATTTT	CATYGDTQYF
.	.	TRBV27	TRBJ1-4	TGTGCCAGCAGTCGTCGTTGGGTCTCTGATGAAAAACTGTTTTTT	CASSRRWVSDEKLFF
TRBD1	.	TRBV15	TRBJ1-6	TGTGCCACCAGCGGCCCGCCGGGACAGGGTAGTTCACCCCTCCACTTT	CATSGPPGQGSSPLHF
.	.	TRBV5-1	TRBJ1-2	TGCGCCAGCAGGGTGGAGGCTAACTATGGCTACACCTTC	CASRVEANYGYTF
TRBD2	.	TRBV7-9	TRBJ2-7	TGTGCCAGCAGCATAACTAGCGGGGGGGCTTACGAGCAGTACTTC	CASSITSGGAYEQYF
.	.	TRBV7-2	TRBJ1-5	TGTGCCAGCAGCTTCAAGGGGGTACCCAGCAATCAGCCCCAGCATTTT	CASSFKGVPSNQPQHF
.	once	TRBV7-3	TRBJ2-6	TGTGCCAGCACCAACAACAGGGCCGGGGCCAACGTCCTGACTTTC	CASTNNRAGANVLTF
TRBD1	.	TRBV5-4	TRBJ2-3	TGTGCCAGCAGCTTGGGACAGGGGAAAGATACGCAGTATTTT	CASSLGQGKDTQYF